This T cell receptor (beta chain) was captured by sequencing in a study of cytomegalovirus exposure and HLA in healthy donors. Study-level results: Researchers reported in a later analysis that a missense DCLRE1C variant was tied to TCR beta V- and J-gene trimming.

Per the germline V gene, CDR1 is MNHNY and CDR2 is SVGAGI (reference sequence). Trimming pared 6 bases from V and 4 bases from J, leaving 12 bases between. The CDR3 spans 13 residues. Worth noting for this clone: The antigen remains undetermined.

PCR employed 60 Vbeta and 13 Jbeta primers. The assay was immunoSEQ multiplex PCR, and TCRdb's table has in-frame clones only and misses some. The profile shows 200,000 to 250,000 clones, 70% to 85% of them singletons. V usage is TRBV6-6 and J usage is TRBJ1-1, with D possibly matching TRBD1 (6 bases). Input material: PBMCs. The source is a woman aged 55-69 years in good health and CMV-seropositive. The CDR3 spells CASSRDTTTEAFF. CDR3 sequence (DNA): TGTGCCAGCAGCCGGGACACAACCACTGAAGCTTTCTTT.